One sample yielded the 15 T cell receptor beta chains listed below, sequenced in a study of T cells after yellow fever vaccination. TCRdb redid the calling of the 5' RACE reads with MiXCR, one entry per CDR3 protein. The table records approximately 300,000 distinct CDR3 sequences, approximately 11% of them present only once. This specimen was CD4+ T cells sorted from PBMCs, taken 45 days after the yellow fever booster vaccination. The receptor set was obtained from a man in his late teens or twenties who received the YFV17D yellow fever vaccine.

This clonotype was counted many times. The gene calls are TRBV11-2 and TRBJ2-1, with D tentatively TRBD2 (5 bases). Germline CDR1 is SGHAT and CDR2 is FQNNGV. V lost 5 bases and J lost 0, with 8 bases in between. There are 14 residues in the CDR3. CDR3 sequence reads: CASSLTSSYNEQFF. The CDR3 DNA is TGTGCCAGCAGCCTCACTAGCTCCTACAATGAGCAGTTCTTC. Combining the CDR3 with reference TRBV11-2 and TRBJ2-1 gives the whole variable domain EAGVAQSPRYKIIEKRQSVAFWCNPISGHATLYWYQQILGQGPKLLIQFQNNGVVDDSQLPKDRFSAERLKGVDSTLKIQPAKLEDSAVYLCASSLTSSYNEQFFGPGTRLTVL.

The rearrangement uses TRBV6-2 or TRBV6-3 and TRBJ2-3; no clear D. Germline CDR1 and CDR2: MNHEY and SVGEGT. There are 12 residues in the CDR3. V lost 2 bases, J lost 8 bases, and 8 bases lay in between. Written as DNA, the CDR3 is TGTGCCAGCAGTTACGCCAAAGGTACGCAGTATTTT. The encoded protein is CASSYAKGTQYF.

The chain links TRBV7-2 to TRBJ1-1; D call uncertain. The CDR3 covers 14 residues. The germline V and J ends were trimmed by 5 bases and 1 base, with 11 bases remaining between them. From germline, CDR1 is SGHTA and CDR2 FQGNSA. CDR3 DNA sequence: TGTGCCAGCAGCGGACGCCGACAGAACACTGAAGCTTTCTTT. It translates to CASSGRRQNTEAFF.

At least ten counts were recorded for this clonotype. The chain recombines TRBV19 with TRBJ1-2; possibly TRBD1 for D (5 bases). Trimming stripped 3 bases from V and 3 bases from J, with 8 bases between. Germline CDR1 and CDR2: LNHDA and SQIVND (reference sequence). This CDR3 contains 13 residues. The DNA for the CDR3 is TGTGCCAGTAGTATCCGGGGGGACTATGGCTACACCTTC. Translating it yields CASSIRGDYGYTF.

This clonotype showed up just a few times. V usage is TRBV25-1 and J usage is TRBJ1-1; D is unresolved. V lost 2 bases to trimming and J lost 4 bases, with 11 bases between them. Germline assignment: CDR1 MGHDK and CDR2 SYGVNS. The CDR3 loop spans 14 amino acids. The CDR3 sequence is CASSETRDSTEAFF. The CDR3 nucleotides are TGTGCCAGCAGTGAAACCCGAGACTCCACTGAAGCTTTCTTT.

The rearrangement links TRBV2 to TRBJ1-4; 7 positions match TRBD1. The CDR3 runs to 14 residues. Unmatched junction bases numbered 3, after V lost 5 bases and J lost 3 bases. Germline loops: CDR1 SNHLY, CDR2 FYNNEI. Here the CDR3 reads CASSFGTANEKLFF. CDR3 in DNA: TGTGCCAGCAGTTTCGGGACAGCTAATGAAAAACTGTTTTTT.

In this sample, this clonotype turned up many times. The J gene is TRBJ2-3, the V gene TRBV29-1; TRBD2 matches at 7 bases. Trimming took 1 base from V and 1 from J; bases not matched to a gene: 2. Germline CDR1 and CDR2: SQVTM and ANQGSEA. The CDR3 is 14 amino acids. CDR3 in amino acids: CSVEGLARTDTQYF. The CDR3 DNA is TGCAGCGTTGAAGGACTAGCTCGCACAGATACGCAGTATTTT.

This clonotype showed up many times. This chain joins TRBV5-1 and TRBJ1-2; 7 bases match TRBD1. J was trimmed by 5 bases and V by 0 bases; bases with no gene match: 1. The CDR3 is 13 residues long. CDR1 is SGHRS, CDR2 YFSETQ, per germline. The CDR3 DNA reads TGCGCCAGCAGCTTGGAGACAGGGTATGGCTACACCTTC. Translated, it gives CASSLETGYGYTF.

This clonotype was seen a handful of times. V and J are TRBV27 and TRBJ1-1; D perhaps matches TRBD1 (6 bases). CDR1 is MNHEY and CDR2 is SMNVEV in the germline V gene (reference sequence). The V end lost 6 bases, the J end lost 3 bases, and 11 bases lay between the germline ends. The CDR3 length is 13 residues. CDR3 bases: TGTGCCAGCAGAGAGGACAGTTACACTGAAGCTTTCTTT. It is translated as CASREDSYTEAFF.

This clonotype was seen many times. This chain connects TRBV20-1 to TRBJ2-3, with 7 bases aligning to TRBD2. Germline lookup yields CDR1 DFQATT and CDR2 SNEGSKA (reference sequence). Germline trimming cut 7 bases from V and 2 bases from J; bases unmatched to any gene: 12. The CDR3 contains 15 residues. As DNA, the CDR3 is TGCAGTGTCGAATACGGCGGGAGTTTCACAGATACGCAGTATTTT. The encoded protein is CSVEYGGSFTDTQYF.

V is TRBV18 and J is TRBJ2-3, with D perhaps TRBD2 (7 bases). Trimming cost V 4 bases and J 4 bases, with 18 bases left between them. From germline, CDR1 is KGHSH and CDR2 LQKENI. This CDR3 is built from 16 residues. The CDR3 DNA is TGTGCCAGCTCACTCCAGGGCGGGGGCGTCCCAGATACGCAGTATTTT. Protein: CASSLQGGGVPDTQYF.

The CDR3 DNA follows: TGTGCCAGCAGTTCCCGGGCGGCGGGCGAGCAGTACGTC. This encodes CASSSRAAGEQYV. The chain recombines TRBV12-3 or TRBV12-4 with TRBJ2-7, with D possibly being TRBD2 (5 bases). Trimming stripped 4 bases from V and 6 bases from J, with 13 bases between. This CDR3 is 13 amino acids long.

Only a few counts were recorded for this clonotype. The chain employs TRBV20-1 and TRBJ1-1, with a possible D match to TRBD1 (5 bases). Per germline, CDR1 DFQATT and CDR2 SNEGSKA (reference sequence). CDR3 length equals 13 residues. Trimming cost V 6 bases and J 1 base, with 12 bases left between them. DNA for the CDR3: TGCAGTGCCGGGACCAACCGGAACACTGAAGCTTTCTTT. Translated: CSAGTNRNTEAFF.

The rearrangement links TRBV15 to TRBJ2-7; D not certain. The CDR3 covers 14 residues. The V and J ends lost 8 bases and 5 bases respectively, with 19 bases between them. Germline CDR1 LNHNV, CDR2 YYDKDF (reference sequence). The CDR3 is CATRPDVHGDEQYF. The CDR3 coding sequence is TGTGCCACCCGTCCTGACGTACACGGCGACGAGCAGTACTTC. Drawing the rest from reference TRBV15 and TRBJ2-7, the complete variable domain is DAMVIQNPRYQVTQFGKPVTLSCSQTLNHNVMYWYQQKSSQAPKLLFHYYDKDFNNEADTPDNFQSRRPNTSFCFLDIRSPGLGDTAMYLCATRPDVHGDEQYFGPGTRLTVT.

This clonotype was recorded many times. The CDR3 spells CASSNTGQGEAEAFF. CDR3 in DNA: TGTGCCAGCTCCAACACCGGACAGGGGGAAGCTGAAGCTTTCTTT. The chain recombines TRBV18 with TRBJ1-1; 10 bases match TRBD1. Per germline, CDR1 KGHSH and CDR2 LQKENI. There are 15 residues in the CDR3. V was pared by 6 bases and J by 6 bases, with 10 bases of the junction left unmatched.